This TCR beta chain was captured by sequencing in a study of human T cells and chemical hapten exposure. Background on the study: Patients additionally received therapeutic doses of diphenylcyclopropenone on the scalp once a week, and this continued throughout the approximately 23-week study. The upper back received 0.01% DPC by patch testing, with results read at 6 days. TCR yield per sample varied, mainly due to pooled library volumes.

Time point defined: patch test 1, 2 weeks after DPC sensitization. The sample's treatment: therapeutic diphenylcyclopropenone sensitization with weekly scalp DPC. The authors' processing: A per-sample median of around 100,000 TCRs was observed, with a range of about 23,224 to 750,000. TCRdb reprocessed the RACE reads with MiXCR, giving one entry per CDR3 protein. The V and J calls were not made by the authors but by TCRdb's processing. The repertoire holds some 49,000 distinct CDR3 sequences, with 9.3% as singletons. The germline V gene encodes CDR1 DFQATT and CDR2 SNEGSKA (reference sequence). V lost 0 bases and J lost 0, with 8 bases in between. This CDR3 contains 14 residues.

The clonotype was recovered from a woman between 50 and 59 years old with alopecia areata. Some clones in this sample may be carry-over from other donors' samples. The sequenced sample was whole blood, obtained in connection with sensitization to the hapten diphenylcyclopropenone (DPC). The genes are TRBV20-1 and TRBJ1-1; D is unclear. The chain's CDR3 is CSARDEGLNTEAFF. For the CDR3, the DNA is TGCAGTGCTAGAGATGAGGGATTGAACACTGAAGCTTTCTTT.